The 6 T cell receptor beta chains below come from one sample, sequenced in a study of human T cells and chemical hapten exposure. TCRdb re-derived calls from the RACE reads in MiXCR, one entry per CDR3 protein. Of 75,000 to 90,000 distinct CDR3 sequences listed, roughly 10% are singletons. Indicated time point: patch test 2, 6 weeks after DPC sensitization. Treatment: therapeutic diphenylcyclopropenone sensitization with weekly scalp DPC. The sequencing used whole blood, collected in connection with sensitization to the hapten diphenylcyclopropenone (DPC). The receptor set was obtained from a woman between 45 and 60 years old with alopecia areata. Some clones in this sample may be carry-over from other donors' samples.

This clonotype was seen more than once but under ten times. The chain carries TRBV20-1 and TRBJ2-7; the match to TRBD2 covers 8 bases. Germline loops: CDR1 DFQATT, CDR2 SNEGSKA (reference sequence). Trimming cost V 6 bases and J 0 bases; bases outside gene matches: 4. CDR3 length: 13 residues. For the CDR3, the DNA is TGCAGTGCGGCTAGCGGGTACTCCTACGAGCAGTACTTC. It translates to CSAASGYSYEQYF.

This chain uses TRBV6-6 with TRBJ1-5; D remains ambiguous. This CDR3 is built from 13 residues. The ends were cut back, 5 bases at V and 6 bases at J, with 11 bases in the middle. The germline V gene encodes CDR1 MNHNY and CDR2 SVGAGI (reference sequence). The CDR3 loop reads CASSPAGFQPQHF. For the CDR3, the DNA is TGTGCCAGCAGTCCCGCAGGATTTCAGCCCCAGCATTTT.

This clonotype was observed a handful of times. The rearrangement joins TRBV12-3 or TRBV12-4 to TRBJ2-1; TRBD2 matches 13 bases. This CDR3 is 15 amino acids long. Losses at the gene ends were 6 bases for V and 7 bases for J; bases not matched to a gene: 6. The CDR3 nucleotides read TGTGCCAGCAGGCTGACTAGCGGGAGGCCGAATGAGCAGTTCTTC. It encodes CASRLTSGRPNEQFF.

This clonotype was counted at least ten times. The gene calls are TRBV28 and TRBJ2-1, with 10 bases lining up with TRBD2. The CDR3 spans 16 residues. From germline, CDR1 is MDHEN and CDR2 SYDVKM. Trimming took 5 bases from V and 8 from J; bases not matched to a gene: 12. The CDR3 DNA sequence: TGTGCCAGCAGTCCTCTTGAACTAGCGGGACTGGATGAGCAGTTCTTC. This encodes CASSPLELAGLDEQFF. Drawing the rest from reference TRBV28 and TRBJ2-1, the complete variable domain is DVKVTQSSRYLVKRTGEKVFLECVQDMDHENMFWYRQDPGLGLRLIYFSYDVKMKEKGDIPEGYSVSREKKERFSLILESASTNQTSMYLCASSPLELAGLDEQFFGPGTRLTVL.

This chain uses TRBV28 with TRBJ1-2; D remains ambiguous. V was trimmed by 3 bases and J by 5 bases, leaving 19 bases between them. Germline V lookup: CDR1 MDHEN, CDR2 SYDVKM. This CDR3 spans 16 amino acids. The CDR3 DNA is TGTGCCAGCAGTTTTATTCCGGAGGGAGGAACTTATGGCTACACCTTC. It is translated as CASSFIPEGGTYGYTF.

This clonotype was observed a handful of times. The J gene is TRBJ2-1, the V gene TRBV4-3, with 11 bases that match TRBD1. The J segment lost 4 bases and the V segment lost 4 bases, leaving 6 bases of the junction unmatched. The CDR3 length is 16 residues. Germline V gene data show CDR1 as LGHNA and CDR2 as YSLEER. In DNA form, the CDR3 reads TGCGCCAGCAGCCGCTCCGGGACAGGGGGATACAATGAGCAGTTCTTC. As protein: CASSRSGTGGYNEQFF.